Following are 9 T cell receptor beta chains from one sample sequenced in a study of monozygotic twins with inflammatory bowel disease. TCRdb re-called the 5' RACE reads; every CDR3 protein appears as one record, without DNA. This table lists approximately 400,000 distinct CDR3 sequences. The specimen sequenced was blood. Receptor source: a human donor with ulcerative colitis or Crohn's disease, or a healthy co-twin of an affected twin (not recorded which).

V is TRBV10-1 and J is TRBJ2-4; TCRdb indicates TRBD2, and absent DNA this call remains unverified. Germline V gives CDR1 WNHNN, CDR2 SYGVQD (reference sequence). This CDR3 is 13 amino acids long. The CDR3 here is CASSGPSGGPLYF.

The CDR3 reads CASSRQTTYEQYF. The chain recombines TRBV4-3 with TRBJ2-7; checking the TCRdb D call of TRBD1 is not possible without DNA. Germline V gene lookup returns CDR1 LGHNA and CDR2 YSLEER. The CDR3 length is 13 residues.

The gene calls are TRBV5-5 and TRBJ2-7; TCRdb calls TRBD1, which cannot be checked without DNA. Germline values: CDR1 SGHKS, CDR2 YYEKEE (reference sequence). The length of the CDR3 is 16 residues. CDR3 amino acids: CASSLVWGNPRDEQYF.

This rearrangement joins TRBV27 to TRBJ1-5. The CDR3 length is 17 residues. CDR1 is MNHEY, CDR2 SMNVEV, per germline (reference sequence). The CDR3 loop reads CASSSGGSKGSNQPQHF.

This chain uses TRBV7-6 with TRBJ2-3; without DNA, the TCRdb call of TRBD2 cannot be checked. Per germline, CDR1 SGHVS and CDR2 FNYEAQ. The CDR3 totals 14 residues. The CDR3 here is CASRTGLVKDTQYF.

CDR3: CSATGTGMDQPQHF. The chain combines TRBV29-1 with TRBJ1-5; TCRdb returns TRBD1, unconfirmable since there is no DNA. The V gene's germline CDR1 is SQVTM and CDR2 ANQGSEA. The CDR3 is 14 residues long. Drawing the rest from reference TRBV29-1 and TRBJ1-5, the complete variable domain is SAVISQKPSRDICQRGTSLTIQCQVDSQVTMMFWYRQQPGQSLTLIATANQGSEATYESGFVIDKFPISRPNLTFSTLTVSNMSPEDSSIYLCSATGTGMDQPQHFGDGTRLSIL.

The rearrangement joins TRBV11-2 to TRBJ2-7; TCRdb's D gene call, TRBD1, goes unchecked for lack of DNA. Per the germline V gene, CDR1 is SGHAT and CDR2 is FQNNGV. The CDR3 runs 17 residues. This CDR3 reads CASSLDASTGLVYEQYF.

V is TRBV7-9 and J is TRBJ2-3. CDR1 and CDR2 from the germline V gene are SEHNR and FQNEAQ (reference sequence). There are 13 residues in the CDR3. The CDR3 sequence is CASSRQRSDTQYF.

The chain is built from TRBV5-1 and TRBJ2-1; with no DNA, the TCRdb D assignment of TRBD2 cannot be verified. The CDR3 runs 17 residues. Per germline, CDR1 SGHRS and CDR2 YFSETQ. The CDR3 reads CASRPAGGLDIYNEQFF.